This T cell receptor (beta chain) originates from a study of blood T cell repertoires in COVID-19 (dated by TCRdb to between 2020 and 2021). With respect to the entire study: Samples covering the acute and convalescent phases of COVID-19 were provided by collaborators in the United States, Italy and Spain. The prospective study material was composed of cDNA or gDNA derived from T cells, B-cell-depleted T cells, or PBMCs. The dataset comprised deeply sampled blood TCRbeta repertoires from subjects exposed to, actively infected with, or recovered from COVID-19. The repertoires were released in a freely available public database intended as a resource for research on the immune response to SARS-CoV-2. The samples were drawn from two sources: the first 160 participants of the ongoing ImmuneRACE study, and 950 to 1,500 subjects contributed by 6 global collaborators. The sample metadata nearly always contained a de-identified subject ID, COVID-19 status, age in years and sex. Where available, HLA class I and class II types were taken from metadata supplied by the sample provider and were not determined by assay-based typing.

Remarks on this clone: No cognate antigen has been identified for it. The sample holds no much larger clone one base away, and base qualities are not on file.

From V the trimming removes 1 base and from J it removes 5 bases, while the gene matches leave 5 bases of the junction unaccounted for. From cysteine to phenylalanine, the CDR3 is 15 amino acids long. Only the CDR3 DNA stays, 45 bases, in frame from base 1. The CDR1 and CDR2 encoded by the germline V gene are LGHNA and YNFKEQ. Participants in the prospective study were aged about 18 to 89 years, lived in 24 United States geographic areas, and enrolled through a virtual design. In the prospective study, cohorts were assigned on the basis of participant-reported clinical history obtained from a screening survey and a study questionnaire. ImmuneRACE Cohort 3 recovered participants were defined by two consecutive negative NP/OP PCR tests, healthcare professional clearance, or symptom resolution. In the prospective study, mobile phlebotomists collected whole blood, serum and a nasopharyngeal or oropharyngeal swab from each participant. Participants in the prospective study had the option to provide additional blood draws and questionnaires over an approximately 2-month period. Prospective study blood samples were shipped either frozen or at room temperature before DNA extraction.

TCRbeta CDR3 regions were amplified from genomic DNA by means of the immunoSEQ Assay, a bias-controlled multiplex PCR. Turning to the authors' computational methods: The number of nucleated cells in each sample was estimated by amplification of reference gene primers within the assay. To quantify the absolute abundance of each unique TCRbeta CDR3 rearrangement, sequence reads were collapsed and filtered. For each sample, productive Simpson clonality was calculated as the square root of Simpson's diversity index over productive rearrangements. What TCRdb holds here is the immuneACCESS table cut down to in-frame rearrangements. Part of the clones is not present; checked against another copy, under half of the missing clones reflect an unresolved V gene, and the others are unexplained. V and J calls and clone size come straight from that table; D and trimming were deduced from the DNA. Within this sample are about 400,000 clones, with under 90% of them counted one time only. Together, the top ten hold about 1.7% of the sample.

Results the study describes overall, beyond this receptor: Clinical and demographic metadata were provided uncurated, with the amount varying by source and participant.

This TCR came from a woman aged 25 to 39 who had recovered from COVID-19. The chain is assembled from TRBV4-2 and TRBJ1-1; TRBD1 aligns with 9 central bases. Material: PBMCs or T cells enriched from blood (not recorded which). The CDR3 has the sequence CASSQAKTGGTEAFF. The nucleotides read TGTGCCAGCAGCCAAGCAAAGACAGGGGGTACTGAAGCTTTCTTT.